These T cell receptor beta chains were read from a single sample in a study of T cell repertoires in cytomegalovirus infection. Their target antigens are unknown. TCRdb re-derived calls from the reads in MiXCR, one entry per CDR3 protein. Of some 800,000 distinct CDR3 sequences in the sample, approximately 29% were seen once. This sample comprised cultured CD8+ T cells from PBMCs, obtained from culture after CMV antigen stimulation. The receptors were gathered from a human donor in good health (CMV status not recorded). Some clones in this sample may be carry-over from other donors' samples. The CDR3 runs from the conserved cysteine through the conserved F or W. The order of the fields is V gene, CDR3 length, D gene, J gene, clone size, CDR3 protein. D genes are given only for firm matches. Clone size, where shown, is once, few, many, or a class for clones that have expanded.

v_call: TRBV18
cdr3_length: 17
d_call: .
j_call: TRBJ2-3
clone_size: once
cdr3_aa: CASSLTDTRSRTDTQYF

v_call: TRBV27
cdr3_length: 14
d_call: .
j_call: TRBJ2-7
clone_size: .
cdr3_aa: CASSFGLGTYEQYF

v_call: TRBV3-1
cdr3_length: 16
d_call: TRBD1
j_call: TRBJ2-7
clone_size: .
cdr3_aa: CASSFTPGQGSDEQYF

v_call: TRBV6-2/TRBV6-3
cdr3_length: 15
d_call: .
j_call: TRBJ1-1
clone_size: few
cdr3_aa: CASSYSGHLNTEAFF

v_call: TRBV7-2
cdr3_length: 17
d_call: TRBD2
j_call: TRBJ2-3
clone_size: .
cdr3_aa: CASTFYHASGGTDTQYF

v_call: TRBV6-8
cdr3_length: 15
d_call: TRBD1
j_call: TRBJ1-5
clone_size: .
cdr3_aa: CASKFGTGVGQLQHF

v_call: TRBV4-2
cdr3_length: 15
d_call: .
j_call: TRBJ1-4
clone_size: few
cdr3_aa: CASSPTSQAPEKLFF

v_call: TRBV6-2/TRBV6-3
cdr3_length: 13
d_call: .
j_call: TRBJ1-3
clone_size: few
cdr3_aa: CASTGTSGNTIYF

v_call: TRBV5-1
cdr3_length: 16
d_call: TRBD1
j_call: TRBJ2-5
clone_size: .
cdr3_aa: CASSSPQGVGGETQYF

v_call: TRBV7-9
cdr3_length: 19
d_call: TRBD2
j_call: TRBJ2-5
clone_size: .
cdr3_aa: CASSLRYQTSGGPQETQYF

v_call: TRBV2
cdr3_length: 13
d_call: .
j_call: TRBJ1-1
clone_size: .
cdr3_aa: CASIKGWGTEAFF

v_call: TRBV29-1
cdr3_length: 12
d_call: TRBD1
j_call: TRBJ1-2
clone_size: .
cdr3_aa: CSVEDRGSGYTF

v_call: TRBV27
cdr3_length: 13
d_call: .
j_call: TRBJ2-1
clone_size: .
cdr3_aa: CASSFSGLDEQFF

v_call: TRBV15
cdr3_length: 16
d_call: .
j_call: TRBJ2-7
clone_size: .
cdr3_aa: CATSRDMRAETYEQYF

v_call: TRBV7-6
cdr3_length: 15
d_call: .
j_call: TRBJ1-3
clone_size: few
cdr3_aa: CASSLLLGARNTIYF

v_call: TRBV6-1
cdr3_length: 11
d_call: TRBD1
j_call: TRBJ1-2
clone_size: .
cdr3_aa: CASPQGGGYTF

v_call: TRBV11-2
cdr3_length: 13
d_call: TRBD2
j_call: TRBJ2-5
clone_size: .
cdr3_aa: CASSSTSDETQYF

v_call: TRBV6-2/TRBV6-3
cdr3_length: 17
d_call: TRBD1
j_call: TRBJ2-3
clone_size: .
cdr3_aa: CASSYGTGVAMTDTQYF

v_call: TRBV7-4
cdr3_length: 12
d_call: .
j_call: TRBJ1-2
clone_size: few
cdr3_aa: CASSLGVEGYTF

v_call: TRBV6-1
cdr3_length: 15
d_call: .
j_call: TRBJ2-5
clone_size: .
cdr3_aa: CASSEQPDSGETQYF

v_call: TRBV27
cdr3_length: 14
d_call: .
j_call: TRBJ2-2
clone_size: .
cdr3_aa: CASSSTLNTGELFF

v_call: TRBV4-2
cdr3_length: 13
d_call: .
j_call: TRBJ1-5
clone_size: .
cdr3_aa: CASNQSVYQPQHF

v_call: TRBV25-1
cdr3_length: 15
d_call: TRBD2
j_call: TRBJ2-5
clone_size: few
cdr3_aa: CASSPRGGRQETQYF

v_call: TRBV7-6
cdr3_length: 14
d_call: .
j_call: TRBJ2-1
clone_size: many
cdr3_aa: CASSLVSVKREQFF

v_call: TRBV11-1
cdr3_length: 14
d_call: .
j_call: TRBJ2-1
clone_size: many
cdr3_aa: CASSAWGHYNEQFF